This is a list of T cell receptor beta chains from one sample in a study of blood T cell repertoires in COVID-19. Profiled with immunoSEQ multiplex PCR; TCRdb holds only in-frame clones, not every one. The sample records around 240,000 clones, 86% being singletons. Sample: PBMCs or T cells enriched from blood (not recorded which). The receptors originated from a woman aged 50 to 60 who had recovered from COVID-19. Each CDR3 is given with its conserved first and last residue.

J gene	V gene	CDR3 protein
TRBJ2-2	TRBV4-2	CASSQGLAGNTGELFF
TRBJ2-1	TRBV2	CASSADRLLHNEQFF
TRBJ1-1	TRBV11-1	CASSLRGVNTEAFF
TRBJ2-2	TRBV2	CASRLAGLNTGELFF
TRBJ2-7	TRBV24-1	CATSDSRGHWYEQYF
TRBJ1-1	TRBV7-2	CASRKDRGVGNTEAFF
TRBJ1-2	TRBV15	CATSRDMTAGGYTF
TRBJ1-5	TRBV2	CASSFGPNLYGNQPQHF
TRBJ2-7	TRBV7-8	CASSPPGAGVHEQYF
TRBJ2-5	TRBV6-5	CASSYTGTSGEATQYF
TRBJ2-2	TRBV6-2/TRBV6-3	CASSNPSRQPTPPLFF
TRBJ2-1	TRBV19	CASSRTSIPYNEQFF
TRBJ2-3	TRBV6-5	CASSYGTGATDTQYF
TRBJ1-1	TRBV6-5	CASSLLGGVSEAFF
TRBJ1-1	TRBV28	CASSNPSGGNTEAFF
TRBJ1-2	TRBV4-1	CASSQPGGVSFYGYTF
TRBJ2-3	TRBV7-2	CASSPGGSGSDTQYF
TRBJ2-3	TRBV7-2	CASRRRAGTDTQYF
TRBJ1-1	TRBV6-5	CASIVGGSEAFF
TRBJ2-7	TRBV30	CAVEGSGPTYEQYF
TRBJ2-1	TRBV29-1	CSVEDRRGGGAYNEQFF
TRBJ1-2	TRBV4-1	CASSQDLRGVGYGYTF
TRBJ2-4	TRBV5-1	CASRLAGEENIQYF
TRBJ1-2	TRBV10-2	CASSSAVKGQGASGYTF
TRBJ1-4	TRBV5-1	CASSLGGWGSDEKLFF
TRBJ1-2	TRBV19	CASSTGTDFGGYGYTF
TRBJ2-5	TRBV5-1	CASSLASRTSVQETQYF
TRBJ2-3	TRBV6-6	CASSSPGGADTQYF